This T cell receptor (beta chain) was sequenced for a study of T cell responses to AZD1222 COVID-19 vaccine. A remark on this clone: Its antigen is as yet unknown. A junction boundary mismatches the germline segment, possibly from a read error. Other nucleotide sequences from this sample produce the same CDR3.

The protocol was immunoSEQ multiplex PCR, while the TCRdb copy is restricted to in-frame clones and leaves out a portion. The repertoire holds 95,000 to 100,000 clones, approximately 84% seen once, with 14% in the top ten. General study points: Among AZD1222 vaccinees, only five or six were seropositive at baseline. Spike was spanned by vaccine-associated CD4 TCRs, which were dominant at 160-218 and 743-854. The donor cohort was predominantly white British with a female majority, and clonal diversity may have been underestimated.

This CDR3 has 15 residues. From germline, CDR1 is SGHRS and CDR2 YFSETQ. The specimen was peripheral blood, collected 28 days after the second AZD1222 dose. The gene calls are TRBV5-1 and TRBJ2-7; D perhaps matches TRBD1 (6 bases). This TCR derives from an adult who received the AZD1222 COVID-19 vaccine. The CDR3 here is CASSPGTGPSHEQYF. The CDR3 DNA reads as TGCGCCAGCAGCCCTGGAACAGGGCCCTCCCACGAGCAGTACTTC.